This T cell receptor (beta chain) was captured by sequencing in a study of blood T cell repertoires in COVID-19. Study details: COVID-19 samples collected from the United States, Italy and Spain covered acute and convalescent phases. From T cells, B-cell-depleted T cells, or PBMCs came the material, which was cDNA or gDNA.

Trimming removed 6 bases from V and 4 bases from J, with 19 bases in between. CDR3 size: 15 residues. CDR1 and CDR2 from the germline V gene are SGDLS and YYNGEE. How the authors handled the data: Scientists estimated how many nucleated cells there were by amplifying reference gene primers. Sequenced by immunoSEQ multiplex PCR; TCRdb stores in-frame clones only, minus some. The V and J calls and clone size are taken from that table; D and trimming were inferred from the DNA. This table holds 200,000 to 300,000 clones, around 88% found once. The V gene is TRBV9, the J gene TRBJ1-2, with D perhaps TRBD1 (6 bases). The sample taken for sequencing was peripheral blood. The sequence was collected from a woman between 25 and 40 years old who had recovered from COVID-19. The CDR3 loop reads CASTLGGRDRYGYTF. The CDR3 nucleotides are TGTGCCAGCACTTTGGGGGGGCGTGACCGCTATGGCTACACCTTC.